This TCR beta chain comes out of a study of identical twins. General study points: There were fewer insertions in abundant cord blood beta clonotypes, but memory repertoires showed no such pattern. Analyses based on zero insertions could be partly confounded by invariant MAIT and iNKT cells.

As concerns this clonotype: What it recognizes is unknown.

Healthy Caucasians were all of the donors. Germline V lookup: CDR1 MDHEN, CDR2 SYDVKM. The CDR3 runs to 19 residues. Losses at the gene ends were 7 bases for V and 7 bases for J; bases not matched to a gene: 22. Each CDR3 protein is one row after TCRdb ran MiXCR on the 5' RACE reads. The sample has approximately 600,000 distinct CDR3 sequences, around 7.5% seen once. In addition, the sample was reused for a study of yellow fever vaccine responses in identical twins.

The receptor comes from a woman in her late teens or twenties in good health. The source material was PBMCs. V and J are TRBV28 and TRBJ1-5; TRBD1 matches 10 bases. The CDR3 loop reads CASTPGRTGGRGFGQPQHF. The CDR3 coding sequence is TGTGCCAGCACCCCTGGAAGGACAGGGGGGCGAGGGTTCGGCCAGCCCCAGCATTTT.